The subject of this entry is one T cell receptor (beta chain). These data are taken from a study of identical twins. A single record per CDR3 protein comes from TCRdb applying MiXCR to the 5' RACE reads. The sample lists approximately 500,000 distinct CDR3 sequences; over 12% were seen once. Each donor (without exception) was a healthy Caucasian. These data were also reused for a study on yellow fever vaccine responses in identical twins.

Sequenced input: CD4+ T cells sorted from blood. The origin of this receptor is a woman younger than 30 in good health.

The CDR3 region is CASSLGQGYQPQHF. In nucleotides, the CDR3 is TGTGCCAGCAGCTTAGGACAGGGCTATCAGCCCCAGCATTTT. The chain employs TRBV11-2 and TRBJ1-5; TRBD1 matches 7 bases. Germline V lookup: CDR1 SGHAT, CDR2 FQNNGV. The V segment lost 1 base and the J segment 5 bases; nucleotides outside the gene matches: 2. This CDR3 is built from 14 residues.